The clone carrying this T cell receptor beta chain was seen a few times. The antigen remains unidentified. CDR1 and CDR2 (germline): SGHTA, FQGNSA. The CDR3 consists of 12 residues. V was shortened by 2 bases and J by 7 bases, with 8 bases between the two germline ends. These donors, healthy bone marrow donors, were studied. The primer mix had 60 Vbeta and 13 Jbeta primers. Assay used: immunoSEQ multiplex PCR; TCRdb lists only in-frame clones, some missing. The sample holds around 150,000 clones; more than 70% are singletons and the top ten take 1.5% to 2%. The data belong to a study of cytomegalovirus exposure and HLA in healthy donors. Across the study: In an earlier analysis, approximately 120 million unique TCR beta sequences were found from some 200 million T cells. Among the 300 to 500 donors who were genotyped, about 84% fell in the genetic ancestry cluster that is associated with self-reported Caucasian donors. The study, taken as a whole, reports: Later analysis identified a missense DCLRE1C variant that was linked to TCR beta V- and J-gene trimming.

This chain connects TRBV7-2 to TRBJ1-1, with no clear D. The sample taken for sequencing was PBMCs. The receptor was derived from a middle-aged woman in good health and CMV-seronegative. The chain's CDR3 is CASSLNSLEAFF. As DNA, the CDR3 is TGTGCCAGCAGCTTAAACAGTCTTGAAGCTTTCTTT.